The source of this TCR beta chain is a study of Graves' ophthalmopathy and Graves' hyperthyroidism. Investigators amplified TCR beta CDR3 regions from RNA transcripts. HTBI-primed RT-PCR formed the first round, and a multiplex PCR formed the second. From the multiplex PCR reads, TCRdb called clonotypes with MiXCR, one entry per CDR3 protein. The sample comprises over a million distinct CDR3 sequences, about two fifths of which are singletons, and around 10% rests with the top ten. Trimming shortened V by 7 bases and J by 4 bases, and 16 bases separated the two germline ends. CDR3 size: 14 residues. Germline V gene sequence: CDR1 SNHLY, CDR2 FYNNEI.

The TCR comes from an adult man with Graves' hyperthyroidism. The chain carries TRBV2 and TRBJ2-5; D could derive from TRBD1 or TRBD2 (5 bases each). Sequenced sample: peripheral blood or thyroid tissue (not recorded which). The CDR3 DNA sequence: TGTGCCAGCATGTGGGGGAACCAGGGAGAGACCCAGTACTTC. Its translation is CASMWGNQGETQYF.